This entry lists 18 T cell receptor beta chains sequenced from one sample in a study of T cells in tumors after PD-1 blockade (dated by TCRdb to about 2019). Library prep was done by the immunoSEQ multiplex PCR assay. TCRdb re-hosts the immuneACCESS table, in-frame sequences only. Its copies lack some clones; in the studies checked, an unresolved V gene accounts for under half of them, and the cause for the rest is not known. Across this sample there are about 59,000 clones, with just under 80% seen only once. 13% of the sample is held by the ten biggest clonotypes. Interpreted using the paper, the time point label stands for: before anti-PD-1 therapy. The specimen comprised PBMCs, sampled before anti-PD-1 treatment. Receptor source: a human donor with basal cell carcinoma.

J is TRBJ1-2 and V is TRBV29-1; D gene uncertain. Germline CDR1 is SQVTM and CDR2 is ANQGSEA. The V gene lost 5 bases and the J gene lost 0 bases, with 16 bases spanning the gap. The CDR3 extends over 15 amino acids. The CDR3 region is CSVPSGGITNYGYTF. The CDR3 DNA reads TGCAGCGTTCCTTCCGGCGGCATCACTAACTATGGCTACACCTTC.

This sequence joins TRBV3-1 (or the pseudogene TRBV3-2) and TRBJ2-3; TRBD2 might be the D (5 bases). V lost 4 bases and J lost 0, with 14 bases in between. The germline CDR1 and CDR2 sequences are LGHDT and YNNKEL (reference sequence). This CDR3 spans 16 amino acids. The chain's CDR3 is CASSRSGVPSTDTQYF. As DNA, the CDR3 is TGTGCCAGCAGCCGCTCCGGGGTTCCTAGCACAGATACGCAGTATTTT.

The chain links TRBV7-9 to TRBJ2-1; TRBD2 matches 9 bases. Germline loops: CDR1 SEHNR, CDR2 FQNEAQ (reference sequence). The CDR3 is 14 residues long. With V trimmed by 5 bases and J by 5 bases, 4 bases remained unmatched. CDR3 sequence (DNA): TGTGCCAGCAGCCCAGGGACTAGCCACAATGAGCAGTTCTTC. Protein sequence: CASSPGTSHNEQFF.

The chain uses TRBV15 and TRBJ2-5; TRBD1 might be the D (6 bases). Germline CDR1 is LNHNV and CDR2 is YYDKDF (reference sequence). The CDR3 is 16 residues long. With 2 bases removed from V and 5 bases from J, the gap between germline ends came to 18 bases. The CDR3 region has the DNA TGTGCCACCAGCAGAACAGATGACAGGAGGTGGGAGACCCAGTACTTC. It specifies CATSRTDDRRWETQYF.

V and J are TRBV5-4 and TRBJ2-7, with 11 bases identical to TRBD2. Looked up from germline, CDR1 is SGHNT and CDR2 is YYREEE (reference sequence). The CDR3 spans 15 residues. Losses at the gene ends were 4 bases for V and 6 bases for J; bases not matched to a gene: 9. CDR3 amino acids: CASSPELAGGREQYF. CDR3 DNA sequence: TGTGCCAGCAGCCCTGAGCTAGCGGGGGGTCGCGAGCAGTACTTC.

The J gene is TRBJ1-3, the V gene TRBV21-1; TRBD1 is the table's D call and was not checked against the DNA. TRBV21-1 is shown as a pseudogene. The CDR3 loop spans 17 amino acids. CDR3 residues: CASRRWSGGLSGNTIYF. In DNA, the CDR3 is TGTGCCAGCAGGCGATGGTCAGGGGGTCTCTCTGGAAACACCATATATTTT.

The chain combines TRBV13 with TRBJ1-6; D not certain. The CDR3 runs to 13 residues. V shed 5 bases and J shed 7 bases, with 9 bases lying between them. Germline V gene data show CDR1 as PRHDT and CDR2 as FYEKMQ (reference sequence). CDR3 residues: CASSKGNNSPLHF. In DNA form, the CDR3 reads TGTGCCAGCAGCAAAGGGAACAATTCACCCCTCCACTTT.

In DNA, the CDR3 is TGTGCCAGTAGTCTCGGAGAACTTCGATTCGGGGAGCTGTTTTTT. It translates to CASSLGELRFGELFF. The genes are TRBV19 and TRBJ2-2, with D unclear. The CDR3 runs 15 residues. CDR1 is LNHDA and CDR2 is SQIVND in the germline V gene (reference sequence). The germline V and J ends were trimmed by 5 bases and 7 bases, with 17 bases remaining between them.

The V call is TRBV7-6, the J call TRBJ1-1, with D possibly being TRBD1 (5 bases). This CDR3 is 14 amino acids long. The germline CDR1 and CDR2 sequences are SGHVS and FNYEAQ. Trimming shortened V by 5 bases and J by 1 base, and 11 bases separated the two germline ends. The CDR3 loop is CASSLPGWNTEAFF. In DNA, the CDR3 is TGTGCCAGCAGCCTTCCAGGGTGGAACACTGAAGCTTTCTTT. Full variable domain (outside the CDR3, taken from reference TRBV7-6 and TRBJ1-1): GAGVSQSPRYKVTKRGQDVALRCDPISGHVSLYWYRQALGQGPEFLTYFNYEAQQDKSGLPNDRFSAERPEGSISTLTIQRTEQRDSAMYRCASSLPGWNTEAFFGQGTRLTVV.

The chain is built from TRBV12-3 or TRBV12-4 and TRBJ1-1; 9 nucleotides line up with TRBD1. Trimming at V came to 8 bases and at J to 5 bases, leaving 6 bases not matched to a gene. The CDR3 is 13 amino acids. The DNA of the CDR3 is TGTGCCAGCCGGACAGGGGAAGGAACTGAAGCTTTCTTT. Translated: CASRTGEGTEAFF.

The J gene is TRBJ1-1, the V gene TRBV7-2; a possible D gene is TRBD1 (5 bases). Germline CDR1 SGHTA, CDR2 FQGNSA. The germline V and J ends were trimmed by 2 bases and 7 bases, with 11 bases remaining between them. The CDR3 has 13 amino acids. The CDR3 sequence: CASSLQGRFEAFF. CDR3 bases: TGTGCCAGCAGCTTACAGGGAAGGTTTGAAGCTTTCTTT.

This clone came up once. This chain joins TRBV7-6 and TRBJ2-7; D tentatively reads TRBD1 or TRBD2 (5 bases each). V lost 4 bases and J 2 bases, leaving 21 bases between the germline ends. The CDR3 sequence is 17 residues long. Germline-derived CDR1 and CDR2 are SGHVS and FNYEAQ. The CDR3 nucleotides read TGTGCCAGCAGCTACAAAACCGGGACCATAAACGCCTACGAGCAGTACTTC. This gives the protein CASSYKTGTINAYEQYF.

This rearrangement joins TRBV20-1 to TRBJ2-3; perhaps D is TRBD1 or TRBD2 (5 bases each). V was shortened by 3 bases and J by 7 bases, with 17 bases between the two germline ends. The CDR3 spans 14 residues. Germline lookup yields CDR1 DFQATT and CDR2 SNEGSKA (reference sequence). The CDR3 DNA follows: TGCAGTGCTAGTGGGACCGGAGCGCAGAATACGCAGTATTTT. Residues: CSASGTGAQNTQYF.

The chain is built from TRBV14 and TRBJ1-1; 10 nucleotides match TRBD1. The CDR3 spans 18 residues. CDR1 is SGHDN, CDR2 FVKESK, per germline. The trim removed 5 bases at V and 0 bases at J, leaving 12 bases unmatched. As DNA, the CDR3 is TGTGCCAGCAGCGACCCGGGACAGGGGTCCCGCATGAACACTGAAGCTTTCTTT. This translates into CASSDPGQGSRMNTEAFF.

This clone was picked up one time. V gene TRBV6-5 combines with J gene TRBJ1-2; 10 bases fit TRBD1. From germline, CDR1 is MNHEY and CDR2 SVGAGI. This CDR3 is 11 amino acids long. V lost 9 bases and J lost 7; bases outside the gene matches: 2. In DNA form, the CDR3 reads TGTGCCAGTGGGACAGGGGCTGGCTACACCTTC. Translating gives CASGTGAGYTF.

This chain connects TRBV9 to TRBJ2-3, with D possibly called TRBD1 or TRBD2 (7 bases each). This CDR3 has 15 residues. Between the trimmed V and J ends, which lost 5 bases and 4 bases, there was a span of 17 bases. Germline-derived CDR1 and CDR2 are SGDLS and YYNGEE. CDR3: CASRDGEGAADTQYF. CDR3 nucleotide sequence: TGTGCCAGCAGGGATGGGGAGGGGGCGGCAGATACGCAGTATTTT.

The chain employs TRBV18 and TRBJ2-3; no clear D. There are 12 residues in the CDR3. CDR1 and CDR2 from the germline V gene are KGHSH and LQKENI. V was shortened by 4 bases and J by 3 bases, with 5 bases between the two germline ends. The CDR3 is CASSLLTDTQYF. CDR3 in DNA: TGTGCCAGCTCACTTTTAACAGATACGCAGTATTTT.

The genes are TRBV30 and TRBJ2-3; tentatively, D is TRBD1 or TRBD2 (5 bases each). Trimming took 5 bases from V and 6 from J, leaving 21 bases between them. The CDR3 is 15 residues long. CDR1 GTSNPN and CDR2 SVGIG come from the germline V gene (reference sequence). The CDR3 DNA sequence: TGTGCCTGGTTCCCGCTCGGGGCGTCTTTCGATACGCAGTATTTT. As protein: CAWFPLGASFDTQYF. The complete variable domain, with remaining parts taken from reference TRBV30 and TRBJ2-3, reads SQTIHQWPATLVQPVGSPLSLECTVEGTSNPNLYWYRQAAGRGLQLLFYSVGIGQISSEVPQNLSASRPQDRQFILSSKKLLLSDSGFYLCAWFPLGASFDTQYFGPGTRLTVL.